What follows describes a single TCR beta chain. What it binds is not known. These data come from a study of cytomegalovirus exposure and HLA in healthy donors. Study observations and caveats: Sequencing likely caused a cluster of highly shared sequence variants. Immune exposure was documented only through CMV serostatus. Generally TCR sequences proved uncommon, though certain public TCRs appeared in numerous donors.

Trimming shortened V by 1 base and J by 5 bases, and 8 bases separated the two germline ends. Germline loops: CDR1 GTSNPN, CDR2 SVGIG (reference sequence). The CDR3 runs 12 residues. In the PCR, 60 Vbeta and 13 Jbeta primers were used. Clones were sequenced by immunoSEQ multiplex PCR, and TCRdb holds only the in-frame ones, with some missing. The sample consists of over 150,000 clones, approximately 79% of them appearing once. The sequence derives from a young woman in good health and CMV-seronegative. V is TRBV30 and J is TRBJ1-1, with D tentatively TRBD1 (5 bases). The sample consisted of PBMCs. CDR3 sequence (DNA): TGTGCCTGGAGTGCGGGACTAACTGAAGCTTTCTTT. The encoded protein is CAWSAGLTEAFF.